This entry concerns a single T cell receptor beta chain. Both TCR beta VDJ combination and CDR3 sequence profiling were carried out. Genomic DNA was the template for this profiling. One entry per CDR3 protein, called by TCRdb with MiXCR from the reads. The sample carries about 220,000 distinct CDR3 sequences, about a third recorded once. The CDR3 is 15 amino acids. With 10 bases clipped from V and 10 bases from J, the junction kept 16 bases outside the gene matches. From germline, CDR1 is MNHEY and CDR2 SMNVEV (reference sequence). This specimen comes from a study of CD8+CD57+ T cells in acquired aplastic anemia. Background on the study: Sorting CD4+ and CD8+ cells gave DNA averaging roughly 3.2 ug.

Sample: sorted CD4+, CD8+, or CD8+CD57+ T cells (not recorded which) from PBMCs. This chain joins TRBV27 and TRBJ1-4; 9 nucleotides line up with TRBD1. The source is a human donor in good health, serving as a control. This CDR3 is CAISDRQGDQGKLFF. CDR3 sequence (DNA): TGTGCCATCAGCGACCGACAGGGGGATCAAGGAAAACTGTTTTTT.